One and the same sample provided the 2 T cell receptor beta chains below, sequenced in a study of blood T cell repertoires in COVID-19. This table comes from immunoSEQ multiplex PCR, and its TCRdb copy is limited to in-frame clones, with some not included. The data contain about 140,000 clones, about 87% of them seen just once; the ten biggest clones take up over 9.5%. Sequencing was carried out using peripheral blood. The receptors were gathered from a man aged 55 to 70 with active or convalescent COVID-19.

Here the CDR3 DNA reads TGCGCCAGCAGCTTGGGGGACAGGCATTCTGGAAACACCATATATTTT. It codes for CASSLGDRHSGNTIYF. The rearrangement links TRBV5-1 to TRBJ1-3; 8 bases fit TRBD1. Germline CDR1 is SGHRS and CDR2 is YFSETQ. The ends lost 0 bases at V and 1 base at J; junction bases unmatched: 3. The CDR3 loop spans 16 amino acids.

Regarding this clone: The junction departs from germline at one end; a sequencing error may be responsible. This sequence joins TRBV10-2 and TRBJ2-3, with D perhaps TRBD2 (5 bases). CDR3 size: 12 residues. Germline values: CDR1 WSHSY, CDR2 SAAADI. The CDR3 bases are TGCGCCAGCAGCGAGTACGGGGAGACGCAGTATTTT. This gives the protein CASSEYGETQYF.